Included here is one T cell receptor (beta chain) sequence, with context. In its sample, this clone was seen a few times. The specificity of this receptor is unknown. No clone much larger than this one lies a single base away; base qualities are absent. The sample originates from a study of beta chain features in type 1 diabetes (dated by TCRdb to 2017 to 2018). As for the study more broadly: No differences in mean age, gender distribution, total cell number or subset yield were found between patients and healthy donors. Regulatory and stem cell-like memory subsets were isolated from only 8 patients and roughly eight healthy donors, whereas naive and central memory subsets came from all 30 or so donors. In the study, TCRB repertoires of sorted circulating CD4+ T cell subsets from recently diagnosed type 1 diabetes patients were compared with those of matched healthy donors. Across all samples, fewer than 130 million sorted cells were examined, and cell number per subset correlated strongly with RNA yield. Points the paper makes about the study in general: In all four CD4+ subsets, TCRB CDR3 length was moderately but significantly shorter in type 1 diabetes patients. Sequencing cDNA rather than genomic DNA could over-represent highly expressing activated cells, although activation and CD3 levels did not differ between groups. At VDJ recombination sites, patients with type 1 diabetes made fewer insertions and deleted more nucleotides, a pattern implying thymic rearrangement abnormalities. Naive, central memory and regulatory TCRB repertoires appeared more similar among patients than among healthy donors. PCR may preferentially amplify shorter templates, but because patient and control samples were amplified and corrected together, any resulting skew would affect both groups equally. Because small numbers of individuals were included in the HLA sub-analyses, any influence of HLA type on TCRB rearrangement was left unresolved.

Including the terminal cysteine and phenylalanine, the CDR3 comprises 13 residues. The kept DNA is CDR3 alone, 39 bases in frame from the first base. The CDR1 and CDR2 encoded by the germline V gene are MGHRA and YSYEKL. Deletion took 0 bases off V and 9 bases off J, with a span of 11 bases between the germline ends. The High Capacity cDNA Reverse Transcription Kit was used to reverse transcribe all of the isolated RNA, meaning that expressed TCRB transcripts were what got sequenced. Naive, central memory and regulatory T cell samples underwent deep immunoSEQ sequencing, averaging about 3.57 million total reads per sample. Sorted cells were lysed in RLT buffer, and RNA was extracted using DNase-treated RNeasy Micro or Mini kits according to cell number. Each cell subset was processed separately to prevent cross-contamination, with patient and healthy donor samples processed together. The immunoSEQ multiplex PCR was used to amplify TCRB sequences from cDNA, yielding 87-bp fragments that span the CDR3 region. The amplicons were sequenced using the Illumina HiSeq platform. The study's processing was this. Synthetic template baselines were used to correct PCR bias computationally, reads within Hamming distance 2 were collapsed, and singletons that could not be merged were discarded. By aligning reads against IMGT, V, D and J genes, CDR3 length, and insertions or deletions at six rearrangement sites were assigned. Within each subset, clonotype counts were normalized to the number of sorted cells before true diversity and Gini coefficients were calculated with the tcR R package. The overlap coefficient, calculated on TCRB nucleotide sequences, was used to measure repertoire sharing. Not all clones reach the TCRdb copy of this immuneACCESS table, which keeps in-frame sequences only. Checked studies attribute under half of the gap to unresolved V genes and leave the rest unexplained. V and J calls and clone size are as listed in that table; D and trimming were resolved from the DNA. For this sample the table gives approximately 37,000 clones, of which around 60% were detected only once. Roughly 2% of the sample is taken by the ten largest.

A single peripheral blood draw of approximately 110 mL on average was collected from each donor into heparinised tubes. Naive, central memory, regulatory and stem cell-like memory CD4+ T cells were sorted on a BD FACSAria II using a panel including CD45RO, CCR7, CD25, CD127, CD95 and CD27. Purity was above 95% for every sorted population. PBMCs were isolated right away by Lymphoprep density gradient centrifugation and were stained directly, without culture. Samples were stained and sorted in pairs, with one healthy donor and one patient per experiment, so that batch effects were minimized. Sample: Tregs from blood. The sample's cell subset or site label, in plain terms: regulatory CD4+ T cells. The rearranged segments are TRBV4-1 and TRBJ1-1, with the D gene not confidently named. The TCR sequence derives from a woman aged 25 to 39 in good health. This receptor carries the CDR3 CASSQDNGRKAFF. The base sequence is TGCGCCAGCAGCCAAGATAACGGTAGAAAAGCTTTCTTT.